These 17 T cell receptor beta chains were all obtained from the same sample, sequenced in a study of cytomegalovirus exposure and HLA in healthy donors. Use of 60 Vbeta and 13 Jbeta primers characterized the PCR. Sequenced by immunoSEQ multiplex PCR; TCRdb stores in-frame clones only, minus some. The data show roughly 150,000 clones, roughly 9.7% seen once. Input material: PBMCs. The receptors were gathered from a man aged 50 to 60 in good health and CMV-seronegative.

This clone was counted between two and nine times. The chain carries TRBV19 and TRBJ1-5; 7 nucleotides align to TRBD1. With V trimmed by 5 bases and J by 0 bases, 4 bases remained unmatched. This CDR3 is built from 15 residues. Germline CDR1 and CDR2: LNHDA and SQIVND (reference sequence). CDR3 residues: CASSLQGNSNQPQHF. In nucleotides, the CDR3 is TGTGCCAGTAGTCTACAGGGGAATAGCAATCAGCCCCAGCATTTT.

The chain couples TRBV5-1 to TRBJ2-1, with 15 bases matching TRBD2. CDR1 is SGHRS, CDR2 YFSETQ, per germline. The CDR3 sequence is 15 residues long. V was pared by 3 bases and J by 7 bases, with 2 bases of the junction left unmatched. The CDR3 sequence is CASSWTSGGGNEQFF. CDR3 DNA sequence: TGCGCCAGCAGCTGGACTAGCGGGGGGGGAAATGAGCAGTTCTTC.

V is TRBV19 and J is TRBJ1-2, with a weak D call TRBD1 (5 bases). The CDR3 is made up of 16 amino acids. V lost 6 bases, J lost 3 bases, and 20 bases lay in between. Germline V CDR1 and CDR2: LNHDA, SQIVND (reference sequence). The CDR3 reads CASSDLYRDSYYGYTF. The CDR3, as DNA: TGTGCCAGTAGCGACTTATATAGAGACAGTTACTATGGCTACACCTTC.

This clone was detected only a few times. The V and J genes are TRBV2 and TRBJ1-1; D is perhaps TRBD1 (5 bases). V lost 0 bases, J lost 12 bases, and 11 bases lay in between. The germline V gene has CDR1 SNHLY and CDR2 FYNNEI. The CDR3 runs to 12 residues. CDR3 loop: CASSEALQGTFF. The CDR3 DNA reads TGTGCCAGCAGTGAAGCGCTTCAGGGTACTTTCTTT.

This chain links TRBV13 with TRBJ1-3; no firm D call. Trimming pared 2 bases from V and 0 bases from J, leaving 8 bases between. Germline CDR1 reads PRHDT; CDR2 reads FYEKMQ (reference sequence). CDR3 length: 15 residues. The CDR3 spells CASSLFRGSGNTIYF. The CDR3 region has the DNA TGTGCCAGCAGCTTATTCCGAGGCTCTGGAAACACCATATATTTT.

This clone appeared a few times. The CDR3 region has the DNA TGTGCCAGCACCTCTAAAGGACTAGCGGGTGGACCCTACAATGAGCAGTTCTTC. Its translation: CASTSKGLAGGPYNEQFF. The rearrangement uses TRBV13 and TRBJ2-1; 11 bases map to TRBD2. Germline V lookup: CDR1 PRHDT, CDR2 FYEKMQ (reference sequence). V shed 7 bases, J shed 2 bases, and the junction held 13 bases outside the gene matches. This CDR3 has 18 residues.

The rearrangement links TRBV6-5 to TRBJ1-1; D is uncertain. The V and J ends lost 5 bases and 1 base respectively, with 11 bases between them. Germline V gives CDR1 MNHEY, CDR2 SVGAGI. CDR3 length: 14 residues. The CDR3 reads CASSTVLSNTEAFF. In DNA form, the CDR3 reads TGTGCCAGCAGTACGGTATTATCGAACACTGAAGCTTTCTTT.

The table lists this clone with a few counts. J is TRBJ2-7 and V is TRBV30; 11 bases are shared with TRBD2. CDR3 length equals 15 residues. Germline loops: CDR1 GTSNPN, CDR2 SVGIG (reference sequence). Germline trimming cut 7 bases from V and 4 bases from J; bases unmatched to any gene: 12. The CDR3 loop reads CASISPGLAVYEQYF. The CDR3 DNA follows: TGTGCCTCTATATCACCGGGACTAGCGGTGTACGAGCAGTACTTC.

The rearrangement links TRBV6-5 to TRBJ1-2; D call uncertain. From germline, CDR1 is MNHEY and CDR2 SVGAGI. CDR3 length: 13 residues. Trimming took 0 bases from V and 3 from J, leaving 5 bases between them. The CDR3 spells CASSYSPDYGYTF. The DNA for the CDR3 is TGTGCCAGCAGTTACTCCCCGGACTATGGCTACACCTTC.

The J gene is TRBJ2-1, the V gene TRBV11-3; TRBD2 is a possible D gene (6 bases). Germline lookup yields CDR1 SGHNT and CDR2 YENEEA. Trimming took off 3 bases at V and 6 bases at J, with 12 bases between the two ends. The CDR3 contains 14 residues. The CDR3: CASSFDREFNEQFF. CDR3 sequence (DNA): TGTGCCAGCAGCTTTGACCGGGAGTTCAATGAGCAGTTCTTC.

The chain links TRBV19 to TRBJ2-1; TRBD2 aligns across 7 bases. CDR3 length: 15 amino acids. Trimming at V came to 2 bases and at J to 2 bases, leaving 3 bases not matched to a gene. The germline CDR1 and CDR2 sequences are LNHDA and SQIVND (reference sequence). The CDR3 region is CASSISSGTYNEQFF. The DNA of the CDR3 is TGTGCCAGTAGTATATCCAGCGGGACCTACAATGAGCAGTTCTTC. The whole variable domain, filled in from reference TRBV19 and TRBJ2-1, reads DGGITQSPKYLFRKEGQNVTLSCEQNLNHDAMYWYRQDPGQGLRLIYYSQIVNDFQKGDIAEGYSVSREKKESFPLTVTSAQKNPTAFYLCASSISSGTYNEQFFGPGTRLTVL.

This chain uses TRBV11-2 with TRBJ2-2, with a tentative D call TRBD1 (5 bases). The germline V gene encodes CDR1 SGHAT and CDR2 FQNNGV. The CDR3 loop spans 16 amino acids. Deletions cut 5 bases from V and 4 bases from J, with 17 bases between. This CDR3 is CASSPRQGSATGELFF. The CDR3 DNA sequence: TGTGCCAGCAGCCCCCGCCAGGGCAGTGCCACCGGGGAGCTGTTTTTT.

This clone occurred a few times. The CDR3: CASSDRTAADTQYF. The CDR3 bases are TGCGCCAGCAGTGATAGGACAGCTGCAGATACGCAGTATTTT. The rearrangement links TRBV10-1 to TRBJ2-3, with a tentative D call TRBD1 (6 bases). The CDR3 loop spans 14 amino acids. V was trimmed by 3 bases and J by 4 bases, leaving 11 bases between them. Germline CDR1 WNHNN, CDR2 SYGVQD (reference sequence).

This clone was observed a handful of times. The rearrangement links TRBV6-5 to TRBJ1-1, with D possibly TRBD1 on 6 matching bases. Germline loops: CDR1 MNHEY, CDR2 SVGAGI. This CDR3 is built from 14 residues. V was trimmed by 6 bases and J by 3 bases, leaving 14 bases between them. The CDR3 protein is CASSLLQGYTEAFF. The CDR3 DNA follows: TGTGCCAGCAGCCTACTACAGGGCTACACTGAAGCTTTCTTT.

This clone appeared a few times. Other DNA sequences in the same sample also yield this CDR3. The chain is built from TRBV5-4 and TRBJ2-5; D call uncertain. There are 12 residues in the CDR3. Trimming left V 4 bases short and J 5 bases short, with 9 bases between. Germline V lookup: CDR1 SGHNT, CDR2 YYREEE (reference sequence). The CDR3 DNA is TGTGCCAGCAGCCTACCGCGGGAGACCCAGTACTTC. Encoded protein: CASSLPRETQYF.

This clone was detected only a few times. V and J are TRBV9 and TRBJ2-7; D might be TRBD2 (6 bases). The CDR3 totals 14 residues. From germline, CDR1 is SGDLS and CDR2 YYNGEE. V was trimmed by 4 bases and J by 5 bases, leaving 16 bases between them. CDR3 sequence: CASSPWASDHEQYF. The CDR3 bases are TGTGCCAGCAGCCCCTGGGCTAGCGATCACGAGCAGTACTTC.

This chain links TRBV13 with TRBJ2-6, with D maybe TRBD2 (6 bases). The CDR3 sequence is 17 residues long. Germline assignment: CDR1 PRHDT and CDR2 FYEKMQ (reference sequence). Trimming cost V 0 bases and J 2 bases, with 11 bases left between them. CDR3 sequence: CASSLGRGRTGANVLTF. The CDR3 DNA is TGTGCCAGCAGCTTAGGCCGGGGGAGGACTGGGGCCAACGTCCTGACTTTC.